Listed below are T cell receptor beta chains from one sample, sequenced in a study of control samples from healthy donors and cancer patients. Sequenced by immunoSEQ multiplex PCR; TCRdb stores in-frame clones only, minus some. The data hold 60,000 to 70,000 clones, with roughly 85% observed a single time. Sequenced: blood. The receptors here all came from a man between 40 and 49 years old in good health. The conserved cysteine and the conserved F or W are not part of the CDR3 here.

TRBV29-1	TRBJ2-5	SVAGQGKETQY
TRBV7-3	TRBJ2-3	ASSNQGGTGSDTQY
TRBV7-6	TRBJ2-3	ASSYIAGGFTDTQY
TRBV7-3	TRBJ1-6	ASSLGPFSSPLH
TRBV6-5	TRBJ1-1	ASSPSTEAF
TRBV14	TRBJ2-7	ASSQVSQRFEQY
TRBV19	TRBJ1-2	ASSNPPAVRDYGYT
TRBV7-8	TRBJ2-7	ASSPTNRGSSYEQY
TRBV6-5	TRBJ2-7	ASLNRGTYEQY
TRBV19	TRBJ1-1	ASSPPGQGLGNTEAF
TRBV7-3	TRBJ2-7	ASSVSASTYEQY
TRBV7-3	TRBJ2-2	ASSTVRGQGARTGELF
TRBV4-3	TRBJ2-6	ASSHEVHNRAPGANVLT
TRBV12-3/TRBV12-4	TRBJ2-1	ASSRQYNEQF
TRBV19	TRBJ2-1	ASTSLASPNEQF
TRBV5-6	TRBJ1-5	ASSRRFHISPQH
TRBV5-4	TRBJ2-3	ASSPTSGRTDTQY
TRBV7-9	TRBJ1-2	ASSFEGNYGYT